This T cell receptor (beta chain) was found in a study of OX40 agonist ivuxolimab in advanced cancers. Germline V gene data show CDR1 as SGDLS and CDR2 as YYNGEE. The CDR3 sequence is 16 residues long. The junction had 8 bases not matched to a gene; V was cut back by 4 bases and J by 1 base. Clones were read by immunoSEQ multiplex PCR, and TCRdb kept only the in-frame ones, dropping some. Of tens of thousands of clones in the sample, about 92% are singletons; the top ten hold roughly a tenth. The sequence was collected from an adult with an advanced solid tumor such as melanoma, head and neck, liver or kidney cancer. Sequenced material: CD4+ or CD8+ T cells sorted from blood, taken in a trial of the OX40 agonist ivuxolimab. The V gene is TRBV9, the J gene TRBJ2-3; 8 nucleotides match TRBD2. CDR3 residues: CASSPSSGGGTDTQYF. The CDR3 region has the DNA TGTGCCAGCAGCCCCTCGTCGGGGGGGGGCACAGATACGCAGTATTTT.